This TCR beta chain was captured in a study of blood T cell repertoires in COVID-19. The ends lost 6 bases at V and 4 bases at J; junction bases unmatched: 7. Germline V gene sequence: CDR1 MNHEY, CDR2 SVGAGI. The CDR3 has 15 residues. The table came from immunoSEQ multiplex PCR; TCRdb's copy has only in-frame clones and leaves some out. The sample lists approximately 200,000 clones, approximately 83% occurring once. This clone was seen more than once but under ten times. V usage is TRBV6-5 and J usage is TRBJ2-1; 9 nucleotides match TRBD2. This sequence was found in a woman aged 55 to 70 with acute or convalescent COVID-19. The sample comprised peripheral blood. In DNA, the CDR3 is TGTGCCAGCAGCCGTCTAGCGGGAAATTACAATGAGCAGTTCTTC. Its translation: CASSRLAGNYNEQFF.